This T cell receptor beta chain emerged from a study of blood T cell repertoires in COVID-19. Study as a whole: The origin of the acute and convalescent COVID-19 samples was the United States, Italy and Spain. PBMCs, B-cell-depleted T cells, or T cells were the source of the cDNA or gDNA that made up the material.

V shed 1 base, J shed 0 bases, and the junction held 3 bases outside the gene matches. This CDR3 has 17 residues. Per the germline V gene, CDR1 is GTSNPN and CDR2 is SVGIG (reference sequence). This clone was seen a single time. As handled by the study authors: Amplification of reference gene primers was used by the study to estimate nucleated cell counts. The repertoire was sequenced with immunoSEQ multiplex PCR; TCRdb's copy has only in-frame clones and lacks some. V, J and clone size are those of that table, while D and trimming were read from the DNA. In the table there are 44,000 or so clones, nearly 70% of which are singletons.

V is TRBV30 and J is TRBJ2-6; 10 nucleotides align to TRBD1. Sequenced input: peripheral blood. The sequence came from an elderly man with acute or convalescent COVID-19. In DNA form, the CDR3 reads TGTGCCTGGAGTGGCGGGACAGGGGACTCTGGGGCCAACGTCCTGACTTTC. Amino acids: CAWSGGTGDSGANVLTF.